These 15 T cell receptor beta chains share one sample of origin, sequenced in a study of CD8+CD57+ T cells in acquired aplastic anemia. Genomic DNA templated the TCR beta VDJ and CDR3 profiling. MiXCR, applied by TCRdb to the reads, yields one record per CDR3 protein. The sample lists some 150,000 distinct CDR3 sequences; around two fifths were seen once. The sample consisted of sorted CD4+, CD8+, or CD8+CD57+ T cells (not recorded which) from PBMCs. Receptor source: a human donor in good health, serving as a control.

This clonotype was counted a few times. A much larger clonotype is one base distant, so this may be a read error. V and J are TRBV12-3 or TRBV12-4 and TRBJ2-7; TRBD2 aligns across 8 bases. The CDR3 loop spans 16 amino acids. CDR3 amino acids: CPSSRQPSGSGYEQYF. Here the CDR3 DNA reads TGTCCCAGCAGTAGACAACCAAGCGGGAGTGGCTACGAGCAGTACTTC.

This clonotype was picked up many times. V is TRBV9 and J is TRBJ2-2, with no clear D. With 4 bases removed from V and 5 bases from J, the gap between germline ends came to 9 bases. Germline V gives CDR1 SGDLS, CDR2 YYNGEE. CDR3 size: 13 residues. CDR3 region: CASSPTTTGELFF. CDR3 coding DNA: TGTGCCAGCAGCCCTACAACTACCGGGGAGCTGTTTTTT.

This clonotype was recorded many times. The chain carries TRBV2 and TRBJ1-2; 9 bases map to TRBD1. The length of the CDR3 is 14 residues. Looked up from germline, CDR1 is SNHLY and CDR2 is FYNNEI. The junction had 6 bases not matched to a gene; V was cut back by 2 bases and J by 8 bases. Here the CDR3 DNA reads TGTGCCAGCAGTGAAAAGGGGACAGGGCGAGGCTACACCTTC. This gives the protein CASSEKGTGRGYTF.

This clonotype occurred a few times. The CDR3 end shows no conserved phenylalanine or tryptophan, and so a read error is likely. This chain connects TRBV9 to TRBJ2-2; D is ambiguous. This CDR3 region has 11 residues. V was pared by 1 base and J by 7 bases, with 2 bases between. The germline CDR1 and CDR2 sequences are SGDLS and YYNGEE. CDR3 in DNA: TGTGCCAGCAGCGTATACGGGGAGCTGTTTATT. Its translation: CASSVYGELFI.

The genes are TRBV29-1 and TRBJ1-2; 12 bases are a match to TRBD1. V dropped 3 bases and J dropped 4; count of bases not matched to a gene: 6. The V gene's germline CDR1 is SQVTM and CDR2 ANQGSEA. CDR3 length: 15 residues. This chain's CDR3 is CSVDGTGGTTYGYTF. CDR3 in DNA: TGCAGCGTTGATGGGACAGGGGGCACGACCTATGGCTACACCTTC.

The table lists this clonotype with many counts. The CDR3 nucleotides are TGTGCCATCAGTGACTCCTCGGGCGGATCCTACGAGCAGTACTTC. It yields the protein CAISDSSGGSYEQYF. The chain couples TRBV10-3 to TRBJ2-7; D unclear. This CDR3 has 15 residues. Germline CDR1 and CDR2: ENHRY and SYGVKD. Trimming cost V 3 bases and J 1 base, with 13 bases left between them.

The chain uses TRBV7-9 and TRBJ1-5, with a weak D call TRBD1 (5 bases). Per germline, CDR1 SEHNR and CDR2 FQNEAQ (reference sequence). Between the trimmed V and J ends, which lost 5 bases and 4 bases, there was a span of 9 bases. The CDR3 covers 13 residues. The CDR3 sequence is CASSPRENQPQHF. CDR3 in DNA: TGTGCCAGCAGCCCCAGGGAAAATCAGCCCCAGCATTTT.

This clonotype has at least ten counts. The V call is TRBV20-1, the J call TRBJ1-1, with unresolved D. Per germline, CDR1 DFQATT and CDR2 SNEGSKA (reference sequence). This CDR3 region has 12 residues. The ends were cut back, 3 bases at V and 4 bases at J, with 9 bases in the middle. The CDR3 is CSARPLGTEAFF. For the CDR3, the DNA is TGCAGTGCTAGGCCCCTGGGCACTGAAGCTTTCTTT.

CDR3 in amino acids: CSARLDTPSAFF. The CDR3 DNA sequence: TGCAGTGCTCGCCTGGACACCCCCTCGGCTTTCTTT. The rearrangement uses TRBV20-1 and TRBJ1-1; D is possibly TRBD1 (5 bases). CDR1 is DFQATT and CDR2 is SNEGSKA in the germline V gene (reference sequence). The CDR3 consists of 12 residues. The V and J ends lost 5 bases and 11 bases respectively, with 18 bases between them.

The chain is built from TRBV7-9 and TRBJ2-2, with TRBD2 matching over 8 bases. Trimming cost V 4 bases and J 6 bases; bases outside gene matches: 1. Per germline, CDR1 SEHNR and CDR2 FQNEAQ (reference sequence). The CDR3 length is 13 residues. CDR3 DNA sequence: TGTGCCAGCAGCTCGACTAGCGCCGGGGAGCTGTTTTTT. Its protein product is CASSSTSAGELFF. The full variable domain, rest sourced from reference TRBV7-9 and TRBJ2-2, is DTGVSQNPRHKITKRGQNVTFRCDPISEHNRLYWYRQTLGQGPEFLTYFQNEAQLEKSRLLSDRFSAERPKGSFSTLEIQRTEQGDSAMYLCASSSTSAGELFFGEGSRLTVL.

This clonotype occurred a few times. Without the conserved terminal phenylalanine or tryptophan, this CDR3 likely stems from a read error. This rearrangement joins TRBV7-9 to TRBJ1-1, with D possibly being TRBD1 (5 bases). CDR1 and CDR2 (germline): SEHNR, FQNEAQ (reference sequence). The CDR3 loop spans 13 amino acids. Trimming shortened V by 0 bases and J by 8 bases, and 10 bases separated the two germline ends. CDR3 in DNA: TGTGCCAGCAGCTTAGCGGGGGGTAGCGAAGCTTTCCTT. This gives the protein CASSLAGGSEAFL.

Comments on this clonotype: The junction shows a germline mismatch at one end, possibly a read error. This chain links TRBV11-1 with TRBJ2-5; D unresolved. The CDR3 is 18 residues long. Germline V gene sequence: CDR1 SGHAT, CDR2 FQDESV (reference sequence). The CDR3 is CASSQRSAISGVQEAQYF. The DNA for the CDR3 is TGTGCCAGCAGCCAGCGCAGTGCTATTTCCGGAGTTCAAGAGGCCCAGTACTTC.

The genes are TRBV15 and TRBJ1-1; 7 nucleotides line up with TRBD1. The CDR3 loop spans 13 amino acids. Per germline, CDR1 LNHNV and CDR2 YYDKDF (reference sequence). Germline trimming cut 4 bases from V and 5 bases from J; bases unmatched to any gene: 4. Written as DNA, the CDR3 is TGTGCCACCAGCATAAGCAGGGGGACTGAAGCTTTCTTT. Its translation: CATSISRGTEAFF. Supplemented by reference TRBV15 and TRBJ1-1, the full variable domain reads DAMVIQNPRYQVTQFGKPVTLSCSQTLNHNVMYWYQQKSSQAPKLLFHYYDKDFNNEADTPDNFQSRRPNTSFCFLDIRSPGLGDTAMYLCATSISRGTEAFFGQGTRLTVV.

As regards this clonotype: Germline is not matched at one junction end, which may reflect a read error. The chain joins TRBV5-1 to TRBJ1-5, with TRBD1 as a possible D gene (6 bases). This CDR3 is built from 15 residues. CDR1 is SGHRS and CDR2 is YFSETQ in the germline V gene. The CDR3 region has the DNA TGCGCCCGCAGCCCTGATGGACAGCCAAATCAGCCCCAGCATTTT. It specifies CARSPDGQPNQPQHF.

This clonotype was detected many times. V gene TRBV10-3 combines with J gene TRBJ1-2; the D gene is possibly TRBD1 (6 bases). V shed 2 bases and J shed 6 bases, with 16 bases lying between them. Germline CDR1 reads ENHRY; CDR2 reads SYGVKD. The CDR3 is 15 residues long. CDR3 protein: CAISEPQGIWHGYTF. The CDR3 nucleotides read TGTGCCATCAGTGAGCCACAGGGTATTTGGCATGGCTACACCTTC.